Listed below are T cell receptor beta chains from one sample, sequenced in a study of blood T cell repertoires in COVID-19. Only in-frame clones appear in the TCRdb table, and some are missing; sequencing was by immunoSEQ multiplex PCR. This table holds 270,000 or so clones, 81% found once. The sequencing sample was made of peripheral blood. These receptors originate from a woman aged 60-70 years with active or convalescent COVID-19. Both conserved end residues are trimmed from each CDR3. Each record gives: V gene, J gene, CDR3 protein.

>TRBV24-1|TRBJ1-2
ATSDSYGYT
>TRBV2|TRBJ1-1
ASRRTGDDTEAF
>TRBV10-3|TRBJ2-7
AIRVLAGGYEQY
>TRBV6-6|TRBJ2-7
ASSSPDRRGYEQY
>TRBV9|TRBJ1-1
ASSVGTGGGTEAF
>TRBV3-1/TRBV3-2|TRBJ1-6
ASSLKGGLNSPLH
>TRBV2|TRBJ1-2
AGARGTEGYT
>TRBV7-3|TRBJ1-1
ASTSNRGNTEAF
>TRBV6-4|TRBJ2-1
ASSPLAGGPYNEQF
>TRBV2|TRBJ1-5
ASSENSESGQPQH
>TRBV3-1/TRBV3-2|TRBJ2-2
ASSQELAGGPLGELF
>TRBV5-6|TRBJ2-7
ASSLVQVGHEQY
>TRBV10-3|TRBJ2-3
AIGGAIGTDTQY
>TRBV2|TRBJ1-4
ASRQDRGQEKLF
>TRBV4-2|TRBJ2-1
ASSPSGTSPYNEQF
>TRBV5-4|TRBJ2-7
ASSLAAGAEYEQY